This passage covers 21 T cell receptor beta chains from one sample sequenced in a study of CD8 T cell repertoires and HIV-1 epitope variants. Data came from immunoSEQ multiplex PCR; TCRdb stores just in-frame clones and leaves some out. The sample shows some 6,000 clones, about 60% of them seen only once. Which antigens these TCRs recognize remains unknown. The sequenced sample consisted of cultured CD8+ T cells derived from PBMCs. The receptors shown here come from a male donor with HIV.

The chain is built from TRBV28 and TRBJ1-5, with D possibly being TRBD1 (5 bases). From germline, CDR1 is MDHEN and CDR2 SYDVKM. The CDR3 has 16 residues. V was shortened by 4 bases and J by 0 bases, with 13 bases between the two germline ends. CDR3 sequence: CASSSAPGISNQPQHF. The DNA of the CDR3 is TGTGCCAGCAGTTCCGCCCCAGGGATTAGCAATCAGCCCCAGCATTTT.

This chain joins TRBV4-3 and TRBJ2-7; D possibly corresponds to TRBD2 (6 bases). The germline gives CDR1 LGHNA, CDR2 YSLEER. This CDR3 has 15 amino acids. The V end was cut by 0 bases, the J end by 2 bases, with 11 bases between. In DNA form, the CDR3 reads TGCGCCAGCAGCCAAGATCGGGGGACTCCCTACGAGCAGTACTTC. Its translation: CASSQDRGTPYEQYF.

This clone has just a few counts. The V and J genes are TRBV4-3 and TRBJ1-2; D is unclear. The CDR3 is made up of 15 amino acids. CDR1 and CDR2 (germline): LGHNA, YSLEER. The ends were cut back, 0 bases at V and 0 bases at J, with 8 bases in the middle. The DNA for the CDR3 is TGCGCCAGCAGCCAAGAGCTCGGATCTAACTATGGCTACACCTTC. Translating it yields CASSQELGSNYGYTF.

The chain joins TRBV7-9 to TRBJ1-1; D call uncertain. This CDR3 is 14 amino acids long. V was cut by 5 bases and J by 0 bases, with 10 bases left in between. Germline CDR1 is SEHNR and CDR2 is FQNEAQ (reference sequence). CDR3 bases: TGTGCCAGCAGCCCTACACTTATGAACACTGAAGCTTTCTTT. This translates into CASSPTLMNTEAFF. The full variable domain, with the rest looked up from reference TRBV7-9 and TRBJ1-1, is DTGVSQNPRHKITKRGQNVTFRCDPISEHNRLYWYRQTLGQGPEFLTYFQNEAQLEKSRLLSDRFSAERPKGSFSTLEIQRTEQGDSAMYLCASSPTLMNTEAFFGQGTRLTVV.

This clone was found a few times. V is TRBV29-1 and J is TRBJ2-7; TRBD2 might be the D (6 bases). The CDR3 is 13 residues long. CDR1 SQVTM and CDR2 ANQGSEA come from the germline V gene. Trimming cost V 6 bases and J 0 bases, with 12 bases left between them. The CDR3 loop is CSVPSELSYEQYF. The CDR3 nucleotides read TGCAGCGTCCCTAGCGAACTCTCCTACGAGCAGTACTTC.

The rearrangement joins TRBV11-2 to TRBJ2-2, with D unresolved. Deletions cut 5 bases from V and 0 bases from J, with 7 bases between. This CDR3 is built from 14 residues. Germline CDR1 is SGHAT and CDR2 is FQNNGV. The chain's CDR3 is CASSVTANTGELFF. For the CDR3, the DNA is TGTGCCAGCAGCGTAACAGCGAACACCGGGGAGCTGTTTTTT.

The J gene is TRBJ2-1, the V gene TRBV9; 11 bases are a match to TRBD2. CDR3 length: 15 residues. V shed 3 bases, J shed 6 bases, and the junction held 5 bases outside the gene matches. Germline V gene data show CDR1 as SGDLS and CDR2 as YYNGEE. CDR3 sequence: CASSEGTSGFNEQFF. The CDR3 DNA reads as TGTGCCAGCAGCGAGGGGACTAGCGGCTTCAATGAGCAGTTCTTC.

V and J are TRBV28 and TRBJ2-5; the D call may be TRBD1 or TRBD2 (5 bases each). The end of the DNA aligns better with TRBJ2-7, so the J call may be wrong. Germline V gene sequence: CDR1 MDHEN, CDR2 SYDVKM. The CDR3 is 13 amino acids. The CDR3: CASSPGTSYEQYF. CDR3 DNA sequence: TGTGCCAGCAGTCCCGGGACCTCCTACGAGCAGTACTTC.

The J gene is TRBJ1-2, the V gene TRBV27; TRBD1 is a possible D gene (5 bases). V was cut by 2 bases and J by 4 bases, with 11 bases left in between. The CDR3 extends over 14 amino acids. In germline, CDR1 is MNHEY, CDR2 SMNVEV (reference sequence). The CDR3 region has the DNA TGTGCCAGCAGTTTAATGAGGGACCTCTATGGCTACACCTTC. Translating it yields CASSLMRDLYGYTF.

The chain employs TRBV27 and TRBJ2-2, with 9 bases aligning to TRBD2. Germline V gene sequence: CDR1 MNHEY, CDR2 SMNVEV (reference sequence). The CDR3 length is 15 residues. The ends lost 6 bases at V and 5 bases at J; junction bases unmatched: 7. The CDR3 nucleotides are TGTGCCAGCAGCGACAAAGCGGGGGGAACCGGGGAGCTGTTTTTT. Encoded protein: CASSDKAGGTGELFF.

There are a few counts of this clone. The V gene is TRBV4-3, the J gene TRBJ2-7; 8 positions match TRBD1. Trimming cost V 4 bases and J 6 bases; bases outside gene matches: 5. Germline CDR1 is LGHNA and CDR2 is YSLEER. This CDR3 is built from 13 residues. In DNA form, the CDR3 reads TGCGCCAGCAGCCCGCGGACAGGGTTCGAGCAGTACTTC. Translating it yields CASSPRTGFEQYF.

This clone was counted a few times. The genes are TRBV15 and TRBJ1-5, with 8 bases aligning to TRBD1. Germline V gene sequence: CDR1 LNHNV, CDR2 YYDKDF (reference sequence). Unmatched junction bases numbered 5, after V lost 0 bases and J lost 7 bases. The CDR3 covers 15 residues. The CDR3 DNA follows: TGTGCCACCAGCAGAGATTTTACAGGGGGACAGCCCCAGCATTTT. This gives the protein CATSRDFTGGQPQHF. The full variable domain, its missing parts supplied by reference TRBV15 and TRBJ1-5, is DAMVIQNPRYQVTQFGKPVTLSCSQTLNHNVMYWYQQKSSQAPKLLFHYYDKDFNNEADTPDNFQSRRPNTSFCFLDIRSPGLGDTAMYLCATSRDFTGGQPQHFGDGTRLSIL.

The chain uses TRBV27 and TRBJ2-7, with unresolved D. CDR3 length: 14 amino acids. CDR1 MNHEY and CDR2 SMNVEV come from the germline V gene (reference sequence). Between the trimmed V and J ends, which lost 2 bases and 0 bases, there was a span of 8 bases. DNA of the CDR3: TGTGCCAGCAGTTTACGTGGGTACTCCTACGAGCAGTACTTC. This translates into CASSLRGYSYEQYF.

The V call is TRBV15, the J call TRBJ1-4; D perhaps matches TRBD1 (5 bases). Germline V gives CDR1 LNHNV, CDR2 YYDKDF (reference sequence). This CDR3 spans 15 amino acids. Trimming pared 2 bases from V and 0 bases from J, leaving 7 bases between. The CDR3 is CATSRTGSTNEKLFF. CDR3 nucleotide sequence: TGTGCCACCAGCAGAACAGGATCAACTAATGAAAAACTGTTTTTT. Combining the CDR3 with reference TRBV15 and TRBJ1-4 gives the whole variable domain DAMVIQNPRYQVTQFGKPVTLSCSQTLNHNVMYWYQQKSSQAPKLLFHYYDKDFNNEADTPDNFQSRRPNTSFCFLDIRSPGLGDTAMYLCATSRTGSTNEKLFFGSGTQLSVL.

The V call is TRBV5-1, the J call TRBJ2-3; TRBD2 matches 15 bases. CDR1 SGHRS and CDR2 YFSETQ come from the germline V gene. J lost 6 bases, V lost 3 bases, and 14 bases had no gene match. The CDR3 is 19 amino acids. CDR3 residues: CASSSNPGTSGRSADTQYF. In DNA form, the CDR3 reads TGCGCCAGCAGCTCAAATCCCGGGACTAGCGGGAGGTCCGCGGATACGCAGTATTTT.

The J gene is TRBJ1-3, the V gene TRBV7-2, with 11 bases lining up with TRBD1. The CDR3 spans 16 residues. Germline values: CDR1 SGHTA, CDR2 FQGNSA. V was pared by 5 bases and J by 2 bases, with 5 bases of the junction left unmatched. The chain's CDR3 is CASSLDRGLAGNTIYF. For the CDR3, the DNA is TGTGCCAGCAGCCTGGACAGGGGGCTCGCTGGAAACACCATATATTTT.

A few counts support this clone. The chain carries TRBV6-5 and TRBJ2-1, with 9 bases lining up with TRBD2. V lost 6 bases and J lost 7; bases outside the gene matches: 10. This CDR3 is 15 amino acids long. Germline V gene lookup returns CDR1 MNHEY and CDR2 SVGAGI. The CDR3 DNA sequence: TGTGCCAGCAGACTCAGCGGGACTAGCAGGAATGAGCAGTTCTTC. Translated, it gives CASRLSGTSRNEQFF.

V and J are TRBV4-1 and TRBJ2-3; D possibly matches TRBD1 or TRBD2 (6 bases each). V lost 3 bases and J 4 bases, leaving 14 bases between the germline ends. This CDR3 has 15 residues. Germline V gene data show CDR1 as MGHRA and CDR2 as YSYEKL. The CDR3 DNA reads TGCGCCAGCAGCCATAACGTCGGGGGCCCAGATACGCAGTATTTT. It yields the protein CASSHNVGGPDTQYF.

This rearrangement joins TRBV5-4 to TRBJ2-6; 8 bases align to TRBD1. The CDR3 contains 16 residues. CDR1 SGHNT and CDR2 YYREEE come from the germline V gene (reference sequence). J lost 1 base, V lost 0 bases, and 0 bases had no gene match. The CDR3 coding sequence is TGTGCCAGCAGCTTGGGGACAGGGTCTGGGGCCAACGTCCTGACTTTC. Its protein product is CASSLGTGSGANVLTF.

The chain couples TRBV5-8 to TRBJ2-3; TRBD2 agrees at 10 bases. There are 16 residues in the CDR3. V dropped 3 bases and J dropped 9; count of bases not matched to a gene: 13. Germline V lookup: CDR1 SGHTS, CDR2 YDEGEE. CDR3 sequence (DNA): TGTGCCAGCAGCTCCCGGAGGCTTCTAGCGGGAGACACGCAGTATTTT. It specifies CASSSRRLLAGDTQYF.

CDR3 coding DNA: TGTGCCAGCAGCTTCCAGGGGGGATCCGAGCAGTACTTC. Protein sequence: CASSFQGGSEQYF. The chain carries TRBV5-4 and TRBJ2-7; the D gene is possibly TRBD1 (7 bases). V lost 2 bases and J lost 6, with 12 bases in between. Germline-derived CDR1 and CDR2 are SGHNT and YYREEE (reference sequence). This CDR3 contains 13 residues.